A single TCR beta chain is shown here with its context. Original processing methods: Estimated nucleated cell counts came from reference gene primer amplification. TCRdb keeps only in-frame clones here, not all; method: immunoSEQ multiplex PCR. For V, J and clone size, that table is used; D and trimming come from the DNA. The sample records roughly 200,000 clones, 75% to 90% being singletons. This entry comes from a study of blood T cell repertoires in COVID-19. On the study more broadly: The samples span acute and convalescent COVID-19 from the United States, Italy and Spain. The cDNA or gDNA used as material had been derived from T cells, B-cell-depleted T cells, or PBMCs.

Participant reports of clinical history set cohort assignment. With V trimmed by 0 bases and J by 2 bases, 7 bases remained unmatched. CDR3 length: 18 amino acids. CDR1 and CDR2 from the germline V gene are SGHDT and YYEEEE. The chain couples TRBV5-6 to TRBJ2-1, with 11 bases fitting TRBD2. The sample was PBMCs or T cells enriched from blood (not recorded which). This TCR derives from a woman aged 40 to 50 with acute COVID-19. CDR3 sequence reads: CASSLALAGVSTYNEQFF. The CDR3 coding sequence is TGTGCCAGCAGCTTGGCACTAGCGGGAGTAAGTACCTACAATGAGCAGTTCTTC.